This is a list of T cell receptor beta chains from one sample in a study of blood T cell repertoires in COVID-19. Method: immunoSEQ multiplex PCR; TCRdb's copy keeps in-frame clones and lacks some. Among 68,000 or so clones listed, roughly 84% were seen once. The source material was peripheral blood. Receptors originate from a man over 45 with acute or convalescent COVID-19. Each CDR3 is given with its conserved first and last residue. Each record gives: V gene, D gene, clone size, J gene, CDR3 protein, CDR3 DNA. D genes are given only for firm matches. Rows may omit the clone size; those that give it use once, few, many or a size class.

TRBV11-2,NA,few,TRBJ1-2,CASSSGYLGSGYTF,TGTGCCAGCAGCTCAGGGTATCTAGGGTCGGGCTACACCTTC
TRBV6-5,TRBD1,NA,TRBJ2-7,CASSYSGQRSEQYF,TGTGCCAGCAGTTACTCGGGACAGAGAAGTGAGCAGTACTTC
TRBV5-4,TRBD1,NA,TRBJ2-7,CASSSQGARWYEQYF,TGTGCCAGCAGCTCACAGGGGGCTCGGTGGTACGAGCAGTACTTC
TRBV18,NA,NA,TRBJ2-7,CASSRKGGSSYEQYF,TGTGCCAGCTCACGGAAGGGGGGGAGCTCCTACGAGCAGTACTTC
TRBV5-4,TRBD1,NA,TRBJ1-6,CASSDATGAGNSPLHF,TGTGCCAGCAGCGATGCGACAGGGGCTGGTAATTCACCCCTCCACTTT
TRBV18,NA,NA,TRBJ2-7,CASSLQGAGSYEQYF,TGTGCCAGCTCATTACAGGGAGCGGGATCCTACGAGCAGTACTTC
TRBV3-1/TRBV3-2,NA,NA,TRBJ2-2,CASSRQRPGTGELFF,TGTGCCAGCAGCCGACAGCGCCCCGGGACCGGGGAGCTGTTTTTT
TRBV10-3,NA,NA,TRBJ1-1,CAISERLGQGNTEAFF,TGTGCCATCAGTGAGCGTTTGGGGCAGGGGAACACTGAAGCTTTCTTT
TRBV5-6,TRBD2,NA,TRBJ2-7,CASSLVGSGRAGEQYF,TGTGCCAGCAGCTTGGTAGGTAGCGGGAGGGCCGGCGAGCAGTACTTC
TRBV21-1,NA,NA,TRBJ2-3,CASSKVGYRDTDTQYF,TGTGCCAGCAGCAAAGTTGGTTACAGGGATACAGATACGCAGTATTTT
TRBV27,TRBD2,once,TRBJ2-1,CASSLETGTSSYNEQFF,TGTGCCAGCAGTTTAGAGACCGGGACTAGCTCCTACAATGAGCAGTTCTTC
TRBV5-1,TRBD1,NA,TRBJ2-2,CASSSSQGDPGELFF,TGCGCCAGCAGCTCAAGCCAGGGGGACCCCGGGGAGCTGTTTTTT
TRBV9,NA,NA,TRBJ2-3,CASSVAGGQGTDTQYF,TGTGCCAGCAGCGTAGCTGGGGGCCAGGGCACAGATACGCAGTATTTT
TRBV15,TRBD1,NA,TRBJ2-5,CATGRGQGSETQYF,TGTGCCACCGGACGGGGACAGGGGTCTGAGACCCAGTACTTC
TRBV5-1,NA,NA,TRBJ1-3,CASAGGTSGNTIYF,TGCGCCAGCGCGGGGGGTACCTCTGGAAACACCATATATTTT
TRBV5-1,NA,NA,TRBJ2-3,CASSFSSRGTSTDTQYF,TGCGCCAGCAGCTTCAGCTCCAGGGGGACTAGCACAGATACGCAGTATTTT
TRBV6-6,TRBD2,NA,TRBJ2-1,CASRINSGRAWDEQFF,TGTGCCAGCAGGATTAATAGCGGGAGGGCCTGGGATGAGCAGTTCTTC
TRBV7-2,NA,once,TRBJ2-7,CASSPRVTGSYEQYF,TGTGCCAGCAGCCCGCGGGTGACAGGCTCCTACGAGCAGTACTTC
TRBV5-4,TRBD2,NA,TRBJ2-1,CASSRSSGSSYNEQFF,TGTGCCAGCAGCAGATCTAGCGGTAGCTCCTACAATGAGCAGTTCTTC
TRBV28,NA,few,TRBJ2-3,CASSPERRSDTQYF,TGTGCCAGCAGTCCGGAGCGTCGATCAGATACGCAGTATTTT
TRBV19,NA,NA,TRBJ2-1,CASSMASFILTYNEQFF,TGTGCCAGTAGTATGGCAAGTTTCATTTTGACATACAATGAGCAGTTCTTC
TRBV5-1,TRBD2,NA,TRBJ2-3,CASSLLASGGYSTDTQYF,TGCGCCAGCAGCTTGCTCGCTAGCGGGGGATATAGCACAGATACGCAGTATTTT
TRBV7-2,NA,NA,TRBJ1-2,CASSLLQGSGYGYTF,TGTGCCAGCAGCTTGTTACAGGGCTCAGGCTATGGCTACACCTTC
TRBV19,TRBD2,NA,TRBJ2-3,CATQGTSGIGTDTQYF,TGTGCCACCCAGGGGACTAGCGGGATCGGCACAGATACGCAGTATTTT
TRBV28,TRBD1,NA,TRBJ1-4,CASSPGQGFGLSEKLFF,TGTGCCAGCAGTCCCGGACAGGGGTTTGGCCTTAGTGAAAAACTGTTTTTT
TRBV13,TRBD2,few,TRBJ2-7,CASSSSGRDEQYF,TGTGCCAGCAGCTCAAGCGGGAGAGACGAGCAGTACTTC
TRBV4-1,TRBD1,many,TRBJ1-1,CASSQLDRVHAEAFF,TGCGCCAGCAGCCAACTCGACAGGGTTCACGCTGAAGCTTTCTTT
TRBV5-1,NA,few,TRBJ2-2,CASSFPRETTGELFF,TGCGCCAGCAGCTTCCCCCGGGAGACCACCGGGGAGCTGTTTTTT
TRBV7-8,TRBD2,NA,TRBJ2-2,CASSLGTSGEAGELFF,TGTGCCAGCAGCTTAGGGACTAGCGGGGAGGCCGGGGAGCTGTTTTTT
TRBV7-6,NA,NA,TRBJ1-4,CASSPRTASTNEKLFF,TGTGCCAGCAGCCCCCGGACAGCTTCAACTAATGAAAAACTGTTTTTT
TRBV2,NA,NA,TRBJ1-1,CASTLTPQGTEAFF,TGTGCCAGCACCCTGACACCCCAGGGCACTGAAGCTTTCTTT
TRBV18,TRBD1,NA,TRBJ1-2,CASSPRQGDPYGYTF,TGTGCCAGCTCACCTCGACAGGGGGACCCCTATGGCTACACCTTC
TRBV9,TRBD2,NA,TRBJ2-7,CASSVGGRENDEQYF,TGTGCCAGCAGCGTAGGAGGGCGGGAGAACGACGAGCAGTACTTC
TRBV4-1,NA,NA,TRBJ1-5,CASSQDDSRGNQPQHF,TGCGCCAGCAGCCAAGATGACAGTAGAGGCAATCAGCCCCAGCATTTT
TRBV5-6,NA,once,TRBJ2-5,CASRVVGRETQYF,TGTGCCAGCAGGGTCGTCGGTCGGGAGACCCAGTACTTC
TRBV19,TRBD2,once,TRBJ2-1,CASSIRLAGHNEQFF,TGTGCCAGTAGTATACGTCTAGCGGGGCACAATGAGCAGTTCTTC
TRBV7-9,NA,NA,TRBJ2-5,CASGRSEETQYF,TGTGCCAGTGGGAGGTCAGAAGAGACCCAGTACTTC
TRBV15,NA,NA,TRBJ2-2,CATLYSNTGELFF,TGTGCCACCCTGTATTCGAACACCGGGGAGCTGTTTTTT